The present entry profiles one T cell receptor beta chain with its context. PCR was performed using 60 Vbeta and 13 Jbeta primers. Repertoires were generated with immunoSEQ multiplex PCR, while TCRdb's copy carries only in-frame clones and drops some. Found here are some 160,000 clones, roughly 76% of them singletons; the top ten hold 2% to 2.5%. This sample stems from a study of cytomegalovirus exposure and HLA in healthy donors. Sample: PBMCs. The sequence came from a male donor in good health and CMV-seronegative.

In DNA, the CDR3 is TGTGCCAGCAGTTTACTCCGTTTTGGAGGGCCCGAAAAACTGTTTTTT. As protein: CASSLLRFGGPEKLFF. The rearrangement uses TRBV27 and TRBJ1-4, with D hard to call. V was shortened by 2 bases and J by 8 bases, with 18 bases between the two germline ends. The CDR3 contains 16 residues. In germline, CDR1 is MNHEY, CDR2 SMNVEV (reference sequence).